This T cell receptor beta chain was obtained from a study of T-cell reconstitution after alpha-beta-depleted transplantation in children. A library of TCRbeta sequences, prepared with unique molecular identifiers, was generated. TCRdb fed the PCR reads into MiXCR, producing one record per CDR3 protein. Counted here are about 610,000 distinct CDR3 sequences, about 10% occurring once; the ten biggest clones make up about 4%. Sequences were derived from PBMCs from the stem cell graft donor, sampled from the stem cell graft. The TCR was taken from a human donor who donated a stem cell graft to a child with acute myeloid leukemia.

The CDR3 sequence is CASGEQGPGHMGEKLFF. Written as DNA, the CDR3 is TGTGCCAGCGGCGAGCAAGGGCCCGGCCATATGGGGGAAAAACTGTTTTTT. V is TRBV12-3 or TRBV12-4 and J is TRBJ1-4; no firm D call. The CDR3 is 17 amino acids. V was trimmed by 8 bases and J by 8 bases, leaving 27 bases between them.